The rows below give T cell receptor beta chains drawn from one sample of a study of read filtering for tumor transcriptome and immune sequencing. Each CDR3 protein gets one entry after TCRdb re-called the reads with MiXCR. The data hold about 90,000 distinct CDR3 sequences, with roughly an eighth observed a single time. The sequenced material came from a population of CD138-negative cells sorted from bone marrow. The source of these receptors is a donor aged 40 or older with multiple myeloma. Each CDR3 is given with its conserved first and last residue. Each record gives: clone size, J gene, D gene, V gene, CDR3 DNA, CDR3 protein. The D gene is left open where the match is weak. Some rows have no size entry. The others give once, few or many, or a class for an expanded clone.

many | TRBJ2-1 | NA | TRBV12-5 | TGTGCTAGTGGTTCCGACTTGAATGAGCAGTTCTTC | CASGSDLNEQFF
many | TRBJ1-2 | NA | TRBV2 | TGTGCCAGCAGTCCCTACGGGGGAGGTGGCTACACCTTC | CASSPYGGGGYTF
many | TRBJ2-6 | NA | TRBV19 | TGTGCCAGTAGTTCGGCTGGTGGGGCCAACGTCCTGACTTTC | CASSSAGGANVLTF
NA | TRBJ1-1 | TRBD1 | TRBV29-1 | TGCAGCGCTCTACAGGGGGCAGACACTGAAGCTTTCTTT | CSALQGADTEAFF
many | TRBJ2-5 | TRBD1 | TRBV29-1 | TGCAGCGTTGAACCCCAGGACAGGTCCGGGGAGACCCAGTACTTC | CSVEPQDRSGETQYF
many | TRBJ2-1 | NA | TRBV20-1 | TGCAGTGCTAGTGGCCCTGGGGGGGCGACCTATGAGCAGTTCTTC | CSASGPGGATYEQFF
many | TRBJ2-7 | TRBD1 | TRBV10-3 | TGTGCCATCAGTCACGGACAGGGGGCTGGGGAGCAGTACTTC | CAISHGQGAGEQYF
many | TRBJ1-4 | NA | TRBV20-1 | TGCAGTGCTAGAGATTCCACTAATGAAAAACTGTTTTTT | CSARDSTNEKLFF
many | TRBJ2-5 | NA | TRBV10-3 | TGTGCCATCAGTGACGACAATACAAGGGGGACCCAGTACTTC | CAISDDNTRGTQYF
many | TRBJ1-4 | TRBD1 | TRBV19 | TGTGCCAGTAGTGTTGGACAGGGAGCACACCCAGATAATGAAAAACTGTTTTTT | CASSVGQGAHPDNEKLFF
many | TRBJ2-2 | NA | TRBV10-3 | TGTGCCATCAGTGAGCGGACAGCTCGACTCACCGGGGAGCTGTTTTTT | CAISERTARLTGELFF
many | TRBJ1-2 | TRBD1 | TRBV25-1 | TGTGCCAGCAGTGAATTTCGTGGGACAGGGAAATACGGCTACACCTTC | CASSEFRGTGKYGYTF
NA | TRBJ2-6 | TRBD2 | TRBV5-5 | TGTGCCAGCAGACTAGCGGGGGGCTCTGGGGCCAACGTCCTGACTTTC | CASRLAGGSGANVLTF
many | TRBJ2-3 | NA | TRBV6-6 | TGTGCCAGCAGCCGCGACCACACAGATACGCAGTATTTT | CASSRDHTDTQYF
many | TRBJ2-6 | NA | TRBV9 | TGTGCCAGCAGCGTAGGATGGTCTTCTGGGGCCAACGTCCTGACTTTC | CASSVGWSSGANVLTF
many | TRBJ1-6 | NA | TRBV9 | TGTGCCAGCAGCGTCAATAATTCACCCCTCCACTTT | CASSVNNSPLHF
few | TRBJ2-4 | NA | TRBV7-2 | TGCGCCAGCAGCCCCGGGGTTCTAGCCAAAAACAGTCAGTACTTC | CASSPGVLAKNSQYF
many | TRBJ2-1 | NA | TRBV20-1 | TGCAGTTGGGATAGCTCCTACAATGAGCAGTTCTTC | CSWDSSYNEQFF
NA | TRBJ2-1 | NA | TRBV7-8 | TGCGCCAGCAGCTTATTGGCAGGGCCCCACAGTGAGCAGTTCTTC | CASSLLAGPHSEQFF
many | TRBJ2-2 | NA | TRBV5-1 | TGCGCCAGCACCACACAGAACACCGGGGAGCTGTTTTTT | CASTTQNTGELFF
many | TRBJ2-1 | NA | TRBV20-1 | TGCAGTGCTAGGGTCCCCAGGGTAAATGAGCAGTTCTTC | CSARVPRVNEQFF
many | TRBJ1-1 | NA | TRBV18 | TGTGCCAGCTCACCCGCTGGGCAGGGTGACACTGAAGCTTTCTTT | CASSPAGQGDTEAFF
many | TRBJ2-2 | NA | TRBV20-1 | TGCAGTGCGCCTGGGACTTACCCCGGGGAGCTGTTTTTT | CSAPGTYPGELFF
many | TRBJ1-1 | TRBD1 | TRBV12-3/TRBV12-4 | TGTGCCAGCAGTGCAGGGGGACTCAAGAACACTGAAGCTTTCTTT | CASSAGGLKNTEAFF
many | TRBJ2-7 | TRBD2 | TRBV28 | TGTGCCAGCAGTTTCACCCGCAACGGGAGGGCCGACGAGCAGTACTTC | CASSFTRNGRADEQYF
NA | TRBJ2-3 | TRBD2 | TRBV20-1 | TGCAGTGTTCGGGAGGGGAGCACAGATACGCAGTATTTT | CSVREGSTDTQYF
many | TRBJ2-7 | NA | TRBV20-1 | TGCAGTGCTAGAGATCACGTGGCCTCCTACGAGCAGTACTTC | CSARDHVASYEQYF